This T cell receptor (beta chain) was sequenced during a study of shared clonotypes between healthy human individuals. Study-level points and caveats: Naive subsets usually exceeded memory subsets in estimated richness. Only blood underwent sampling, and tissue repertoires likely differ.

A note on this clone: Antigen unknown.

The method was immunoSEQ multiplex PCR; TCRdb's version includes in-frame clones alone and lacks a portion of them. Of 1,500,000 or so clones in the sample, roughly 96% were seen once. V shed 3 bases and J shed 0 bases, with 10 bases lying between them. The CDR3 runs 15 residues. Germline V CDR1 and CDR2: MDHEN, SYDVKM. The origin of this receptor is a man aged 25-40 years in good health. The chain combines TRBV28 with TRBJ2-3, with a possible D match to TRBD2 (6 bases). Input material: naive CD4+ T cells sorted from blood. Stated subset: CD45RA+ positively selected. CDR3 protein: CASSLSGGSTDTQYF. CDR3 DNA sequence: TGTGCCAGCAGTTTGAGCGGAGGGAGCACAGATACGCAGTATTTT.